A selection of T cell receptor beta chains follows, all from one sample in a study of blood T cell repertoires in COVID-19. Profiling relied on immunoSEQ multiplex PCR, and the TCRdb table lists in-frame clones only, not all of them. Among roughly 84,000 clones listed, less than 80% were seen once. Input material: peripheral blood. Source of these receptors: a woman between 50 and 59 years old with acute or convalescent COVID-19. Each CDR3 is given with its conserved first and last residue. D genes are given only for firm matches. Not all rows give a size; the values are once, few, many and, for expanded clones, a class.

TRBJ2-7 TRBV6-5 . few CASSSPTTYEQYF TGTGCCAGCAGTTCCCCGACAACCTACGAGCAGTACTTC
TRBJ1-3 TRBV11-2 TRBD1 . CASSPGTGAGNTIYF TGTGCCAGCAGCCCGGGGACAGGGGCAGGAAACACCATATATTTT
TRBJ2-7 TRBV9 . . CASSEQGASNEQYF TGTGCCAGCAGCGAACAGGGAGCTTCGAACGAGCAGTACTTC
TRBJ2-3 TRBV7-2 . . CASSRAAPDTQYF TGTGCCAGCAGCCGCGCGGCCCCGGATACGCAGTATTTT
TRBJ1-6 TRBV27 . . CASRPEYYNSPLHF TGTGCCAGCAGACCGGAGTATTATAATTCACCCCTCCACTTT
TRBJ1-3 TRBV11-2 . once CASSLGGSGNTIYF TGTGCCAGCAGCTTAGGCGGGTCTGGAAACACCATATATTTT
TRBJ2-7 TRBV30 . . CAFTPSGSGEQYF TGTGCCTTCACGCCGAGTGGGAGCGGAGAGCAGTACTTC
TRBJ2-7 TRBV7-2 TRBD1 once CASSFSGQGTYEQYF TGTGCCAGCAGCTTTTCGGGACAGGGAACCTACGAGCAGTACTTC
TRBJ1-2 TRBV7-2 TRBD1 . CASSLLTGDYGYTF TGTGCCAGCAGCCTGCTGACAGGGGACTATGGCTACACCTTC
TRBJ1-2 TRBV27 . few CASTRLQGSYGYTF TGTGCCAGCACACGCTTGCAGGGTTCCTATGGCTACACCTTC
TRBJ2-3 TRBV5-8 TRBD2 . CASSLFSGGSRNTDTQYF TGTGCCAGCAGCTTGTTCAGCGGGGGGTCCCGTAACACAGATACGCAGTATTTT
TRBJ2-2 TRBV3-1/TRBV3-2 TRBD1 few CASSLGGARTGELFF TGTGCCAGCAGTCTAGGGGGCGCGAGGACCGGGGAGCTGTTTTTT
TRBJ1-1 TRBV9 . . CASSATKGVGTEAFF TGTGCCAGCAGCGCGACGAAGGGAGTCGGGACTGAAGCTTTCTTT
TRBJ2-7 TRBV6-6 TRBD1 . CASSSPGTASYEQYF TGTGCCAGCAGTTCCCCCGGGACAGCCTCCTACGAGCAGTACTTC
TRBJ2-3 TRBV12-3/TRBV12-4 . . CASSFLTGDTQYF TGTGCCAGCAGTTTCCTAACGGGGGATACGCAGTATTTT
TRBJ2-1 TRBV18 . . CASSPPAAALYNEQFF TGTGCCAGCTCACCACCGGCGGCCGCCCTTTACAATGAGCAGTTCTTC
TRBJ1-3 TRBV5-5 TRBD1 once CASSRQGDDGNTIYF TGTGCCAGCAGCCGACAGGGAGACGATGGAAACACCATATATTTT
TRBJ2-2 TRBV7-2 TRBD1 . CASSFRGPSTGELFF TGTGCCAGCAGTTTCAGGGGGCCGAGCACCGGGGAGCTGTTTTTT
TRBJ1-1 TRBV29-1 . . CSVDAQGIMNTEAFF TGCAGCGTTGACGCACAGGGAATCATGAACACTGAAGCTTTCTTT
TRBJ1-2 TRBV4-3 TRBD1 . CASSQKGTGLARGYTF TGCGCCAGCAGCCAAAAGGGGACAGGACTGGCACGTGGCTACACCTTC
TRBJ1-2 TRBV19 . . CASSSGHYGYTF TGTGCCAGTAGTTCAGGGCACTATGGCTACACCTTC
TRBJ2-3 TRBV6-4 . . CASSAGVTSTDTQYF TGTGCCAGCAGTGCCGGGGTTACTAGCACAGATACGCAGTATTTT
TRBJ2-5 TRBV28 . . CASSPSQGSQETQYF TGTGCCAGCAGCCCGTCCCAGGGCAGCCAAGAGACCCAGTACTTC
TRBJ2-5 TRBV6-1 TRBD2 . CASSEAGLAGGQETQYF TGTGCCAGCAGTGAAGCGGGACTAGCGGGGGGCCAAGAGACCCAGTACTTC